The next 14 T cell receptor beta chains were all read from a single sample in a study of T cells in Graves' hyperthyroidism and ophthalmopathy. TCR beta CDR3 regions were amplified from RNA transcripts. The HTBI primer set drove a first-round RT-PCR of the TCR CDR3. TCRdb re-analysed the multiplex PCR reads in MiXCR, keeping a single row per CDR3 protein. The profile shows 300,000 to 350,000 distinct CDR3 sequences, 16% of them singletons. Specimen: blood. The receptors here all came from a man aged 30-40 years with Graves' hyperthyroidism.

The rearrangement joins TRBV28 to TRBJ2-3, with D possibly being TRBD2 (6 bases). V was clipped by 4 bases and J by 8 bases, with 16 bases between them. Germline V gives CDR1 MDHEN, CDR2 SYDVKM. The CDR3 has 14 amino acids. This CDR3 is CASSSRDSRGTQYF. CDR3 nucleotides: TGTGCCAGCAGTTCCCGGGACTCCCGGGGTACGCAGTATTTT.

This clonotype was found many times. This chain uses TRBV7-8 with TRBJ2-7; 8 positions agree with TRBD1. V was pared by 5 bases and J by 6 bases, with 12 bases of the junction left unmatched. CDR1 is SGHVS and CDR2 is FQNEAQ in the germline V gene. CDR3 length: 15 residues. The CDR3 sequence is CASSPPGTGRPEQYF. CDR3 sequence (DNA): TGTGCCAGCAGCCCCCCCGGGACAGGTCGCCCCGAGCAGTACTTC.

J is TRBJ2-2 and V is TRBV11-2, with D tentatively TRBD2 (6 bases). The CDR3 extends over 16 amino acids. V lost 0 bases and J 5 bases, leaving 13 bases between the germline ends. The V gene's germline CDR1 is SGHAT and CDR2 FQNNGV. CDR3 region: CASSLDSGVMTGELFF. CDR3 in DNA: TGTGCCAGCAGCTTAGACTCGGGAGTGATGACCGGGGAGCTGTTTTTT.

This clonotype occurred a few times. J is TRBJ2-7 and V is TRBV7-9, with 7 bases fitting TRBD1. Germline CDR1 and CDR2: SEHNR and FQNEAQ (reference sequence). Trimming cost V 5 bases and J 6 bases; bases outside gene matches: 7. The CDR3 consists of 13 residues. The CDR3 coding sequence is TGTGCCAGCAGCCCCGCAGGGGGATCCGAGCAGTACTTC. Its translation: CASSPAGGSEQYF.

This clonotype was seen only a few times. The V and J genes are TRBV6-1 and TRBJ2-1; unclear D gene. Between the trimmed V and J ends, which lost 7 bases and 2 bases, there was a span of 9 bases. The germline CDR1 and CDR2 sequences are MNHNS and SASEGT. This CDR3 region has 13 residues. The CDR3: CASITPPYNEQFF. In DNA, the CDR3 is TGTGCCAGCATCACACCTCCCTACAATGAGCAGTTCTTC.

This clonotype was recorded at least ten times. This chain links TRBV5-1 with TRBJ2-1, with D possibly TRBD1 on 6 matching bases. The CDR3 has 14 residues. Per germline, CDR1 SGHRS and CDR2 YFSETQ. V was shortened by 5 bases and J by 5 bases, with 14 bases between the two germline ends. The CDR3 bases are TGCGCCAGCAGTTTACAGGGTTCGGACAATGAGCAGTTCTTC. It is translated as CASSLQGSDNEQFF.

This clonotype came up a few times. V and J are TRBV10-2 and TRBJ2-7; 8 nucleotides align to TRBD1. Trimming cost V 6 bases and J 6 bases; bases outside gene matches: 16. The CDR3 is 16 residues long. Germline V CDR1 and CDR2: WSHSY, SAAADI. CDR3 nucleotide sequence: TGCGCCAGCAGGAGTTCTCACCCGGGACAGGTGAGCGAGCAGTACTTC. The encoded protein is CASRSSHPGQVSEQYF.

This clonotype was counted a few times. Because it lacks the conserved phenylalanine or tryptophan at the end, this CDR3 is likely a read error. The chain is built from TRBV27 and TRBJ2-7, with D maybe TRBD1 (6 bases). There are 13 residues in the CDR3. Germline CDR1 is MNHEY and CDR2 is SMNVEV (reference sequence). With 5 bases removed from V and 2 bases from J, the gap between germline ends came to 10 bases. CDR3: CASSTGQTYEQYL. CDR3 bases: TGTGCCAGCAGTACAGGACAGACCTACGAGCAGTACCTC.

In the case of this clonotype: A much larger clone sits a single nucleotide away, making a read error possible. The chain recombines TRBV3-1 with TRBJ2-7, with TRBD1 as a possible D gene (5 bases). The CDR3 extends over 14 amino acids. Germline V CDR1 and CDR2: LGHDT, YNNKEL (reference sequence). CDR3 DNA sequence: TGTGCCAGCAGCCAAAGGGGTTTGTACTACAAGCAGTACTTC. Translated: CASSQRGLYYKQYF.

The rearrangement joins TRBV5-1 to TRBJ1-2; 7 bases agree with TRBD1. The CDR3 length is 14 residues. CDR1 and CDR2 from the germline V gene are SGHRS and YFSETQ. V lost 2 bases and J lost 6; bases outside the gene matches: 7. CDR3 bases: TGCGCCAGCAGCTTAATGACAGGGAGTGATGGCTACACCTTC. This translates into CASSLMTGSDGYTF. The variable domain in full, with the rest retrieved from reference TRBV5-1 and TRBJ1-2, is KAGVTQTPRYLIKTRGQQVTLSCSPISGHRSVSWYQQTPGQGLQFLFEYFSETQRNKGNFPGRFSGRQFSNSRSEMNVSTLELGDSALYLCASSLMTGSDGYTFGSGTRLTVV.

In nucleotides, the CDR3 is TGCAGCGTCGGGGGCTACCTCTTAGGCTACACCTTC. Its translation: CSVGGYLLGYTF. J is TRBJ1-2 and V is TRBV29-1; a weak D match, TRBD1 (6 bases). Germline CDR1 reads SQVTM; CDR2 reads ANQGSEA. Trimming removed 6 bases at V and 8 bases at J, with 16 bases between. CDR3 length: 12 residues.

This clonotype was observed at least ten times. The J gene is TRBJ1-1, the V gene TRBV5-1; D is perhaps TRBD1 (6 bases). Germline V lookup: CDR1 SGHRS, CDR2 YFSETQ. V was trimmed by 7 bases and J by 6 bases, leaving 19 bases between them. This CDR3 is 14 amino acids long. CDR3 sequence (DNA): TGCGCCAGCGCCGAGGCAGGGGAAGCATCTGAAGCTTTCTTT. Encoded protein: CASAEAGEASEAFF.

This clonotype was detected ten times or more. The genes are TRBV5-1 and TRBJ2-2; 12 bases fit TRBD2. The CDR3 length is 16 residues. The germline gives CDR1 SGHRS, CDR2 YFSETQ. Trimming removed 4 bases from V and 6 bases from J; junction bases left unmatched: 7. For the CDR3, the DNA is TGCGCCAGCAGCAAGACTAGCGGGAGAACGGCCGGGGAGCTGTTTTTT. Its protein is CASSKTSGRTAGELFF.

This clonotype has only a few counts. This sequence joins TRBV6-4 and TRBJ1-3; TRBD1 matches at 7 bases. J was trimmed by 0 bases and V by 2 bases; bases with no gene match: 1. The CDR3 length is 15 residues. Germline-derived CDR1 and CDR2 are MRHNA and SNTAGT. This CDR3 reads CASSDRDSSGNTIYF. The CDR3 DNA reads as TGTGCCAGCAGTGACCGGGACAGCTCTGGAAACACCATATATTTT.